These T cell receptor beta chains were read from a single sample in a study of cytomegalovirus exposure and HLA in healthy donors. Sequencing used immunoSEQ multiplex PCR; TCRdb keeps in-frame clones, though not all of them. This table has 100,000 to 150,000 clones, over 15% appearing once. Sequenced: PBMCs. All receptors come from a woman between 18 and 29 years old in good health and CMV-seronegative. Both conserved end residues are part of each CDR3. D genes are given only for firm matches. Clone size is stated in some rows and not others, as once, few, many or a class when expanded.

D gene	clone size	J gene	V gene	CDR3 DNA	CDR3 protein
NA	NA	TRBJ2-7	TRBV7-2	TGTGCCAGCAGCACCGGGACACCCTACGAGCAGTACTTC	CASSTGTPYEQYF
TRBD2	NA	TRBJ2-3	TRBV5-1	TGCGCCAGCAGCTTCGGGACTAGCGGGTTCACAGATACGCAGTATTTT	CASSFGTSGFTDTQYF
NA	few	TRBJ2-5	TRBV28	TGTGCCAGCAGTCCCGGTGCGCGGGGTTCAGAAGAGACCCAGTACTTC	CASSPGARGSEETQYF
TRBD1	few	TRBJ1-5	TRBV5-6	TGTGCCAGCAGCTTCTACAGGGGTGATAGCAATCAGCCCCAGCATTTT	CASSFYRGDSNQPQHF
TRBD1	NA	TRBJ1-1	TRBV29-1	TGCAGCGTTGGACAGGGGGGGAACACTGAAGCTTTCTTT	CSVGQGGNTEAFF
NA	few	TRBJ1-1	TRBV5-1	TGCGCCAGCAGCTTGCAACCAGACTTGAACACTGAAGCTTTCTTT	CASSLQPDLNTEAFF
TRBD1	NA	TRBJ2-1	TRBV6-5	TGTGCCAGCAGGCGGACACAGGGGGCAGGCAATGAGCAGTTCTTC	CASRRTQGAGNEQFF
TRBD2	few	TRBJ2-7	TRBV27	TGTGCCAGCAGTTCCCCGTTAGCGGGATCCTACGAGCAGTACTTC	CASSSPLAGSYEQYF
TRBD1	NA	TRBJ1-6	TRBV5-4	TGTGCCAGCAGGTCCGACAGGGAATGGAACTCACCCCTCCACTTT	CASRSDREWNSPLHF
TRBD1	few	TRBJ1-1	TRBV5-4	TGTGCCAGCAGCCCACGACAGGGGGCGCTCACATCTGAAGCTTTCTTT	CASSPRQGALTSEAFF
NA	NA	TRBJ1-2	TRBV7-9	TGTGCCAGCAGCTTAGCCGCCTTCCGACAGGACCCCTATGGCTACACCTTC	CASSLAAFRQDPYGYTF
TRBD2	NA	TRBJ2-5	TRBV2	TGTGCCAGCAGTCCTAGCGGGGGGCGGGGAGAGACCCAGTACTTC	CASSPSGGRGETQYF
TRBD1	few	TRBJ1-3	TRBV5-1	TGCGCCAGCAGCTCCCGGGACAGCCCTTTCCTCTCTGGAAACACCATATATTTT	CASSSRDSPFLSGNTIYF
NA	NA	TRBJ1-1	TRBV6-6	TGTGCCAGCAGTTACTCAGGGGCCGGTGGTGAAGCTTTCTTT	CASSYSGAGGEAFF
TRBD1	few	TRBJ2-2	TRBV19	TGTGCCAGCACTTCTTTCACAGGGGTTACCGGGGAGCTGTTTTTT	CASTSFTGVTGELFF
NA	NA	TRBJ1-2	TRBV5-4	TGTGCCAGCAGCATGGACCCTACCTCCTATGGCTACACCTTC	CASSMDPTSYGYTF
TRBD1	NA	TRBJ1-1	TRBV2	TGTGCCAGCCAAGGGGGCTTTGAAGCTTTCTTT	CASQGGFEAFF
NA	few	TRBJ1-2	TRBV5-4	TGTGCCAGCAGCCCACCGGGGGACTATGGCTACACCTTC	CASSPPGDYGYTF
NA	NA	TRBJ2-1	TRBV6-1	TGTGCCAGTACAGGAGATTCTTACAATGAGCAGTTCTTC	CASTGDSYNEQFF
NA	few	TRBJ1-5	TRBV7-9	TGTGCCAGCAGCCCCGACAGAAATAGCAATCAGCCCCAGCATTTT	CASSPDRNSNQPQHF
NA	NA	TRBJ2-5	TRBV9	TGTGCCAGCAGCGTAGGTGGGAGCTTCCAAGAGACCCAGTACTTC	CASSVGGSFQETQYF
TRBD1	NA	TRBJ1-5	TRBV15	TGTGCCACCAGCGAACCCTCGACAGGGGCTCGGCCCCAGCATTTT	CATSEPSTGARPQHF
NA	NA	TRBJ2-1	TRBV19	TGTGCCAGTAGTATAGCAGGGTTCAATGAGCAGTTCTTC	CASSIAGFNEQFF
NA	few	TRBJ1-2	TRBV9	TGTGCCAGCAGCCCCCCGACTTATGGCTACACCTTC	CASSPPTYGYTF
NA	once	TRBJ1-1	TRBV7-2	TGTGCCAGCAGCTCGGGAAACATGAACACTGAAGCTTTCTTT	CASSSGNMNTEAFF
TRBD2	few	TRBJ2-3	TRBV6-4	TGTGCCAGCAGCCCCCGGGGGGGCGAAGATACGCAGTATTTT	CASSPRGGEDTQYF
TRBD2	few	TRBJ2-1	TRBV7-9	TGTGCCAGCAGCGAGACTAGCGGCGAGCAGTTCTTC	CASSETSGEQFF
TRBD1	NA	TRBJ1-1	TRBV5-1	TGCGCCAGCAGCTATGACAGGGGGGATACTGAAGCTTTCTTT	CASSYDRGDTEAFF
TRBD1	NA	TRBJ1-6	TRBV10-3	TGTGCCATCAGGGGACAGGACAGCTCCTATAATTCACCCCTCCACTTT	CAIRGQDSSYNSPLHF
TRBD2	NA	TRBJ2-2	TRBV5-1	TGCGCCAGCAGATCCGGGACTAGCGGAGCAAACACCGGGGAGCTGTTTTTT	CASRSGTSGANTGELFF
NA	few	TRBJ1-6	TRBV30	TGTGCCTGGAGTGCGGTCGCCCTTCGGTATAATTCACCCCTCCACTTT	CAWSAVALRYNSPLHF
TRBD1	few	TRBJ1-2	TRBV4-3	TGCGCCAGCAGCCTAGGACAGGGGGCAGGGTATGGCTACACCTTC	CASSLGQGAGYGYTF
NA	few	TRBJ1-5	TRBV7-9	TGTGCCAGCAGCGTCGCAGGGGTTCATCAGCCCCAGCATTTT	CASSVAGVHQPQHF
NA	few	TRBJ2-7	TRBV23-1	TGCGCCAGCAGTCCCAGGGGTACGGTCCACGAGCAGTACTTC	CASSPRGTVHEQYF
NA	few	TRBJ1-1	TRBV7-9	TGTGCCAGCAGCTTAGGCTTTCAGGGCGGCACTGAAGCTTTCTTT	CASSLGFQGGTEAFF
TRBD2	few	TRBJ2-7	TRBV6-5	TGTGCCAGCAGTTTCACCGGACTAGCGGGAGGTAAACAGTACTTC	CASSFTGLAGGKQYF
TRBD1	few	TRBJ1-1	TRBV10-3	TGTGCCATCGATATGGCGGGACAGGGAGGCACTGAAGCTTTCTTT	CAIDMAGQGGTEAFF
NA	few	TRBJ2-4	TRBV28	TGTGCCAGCAGTCCACTTCCCCCGGGACACATACTAGCCAAAAACATTCAGTACTTC	CASSPLPPGHILAKNIQYF